This T cell receptor beta chain was documented in a study of PD-1 blockade in classical Hodgkin lymphoma. With regard to this clone: Its specificity is unknown.

Using immunoSEQ multiplex PCR, the repertoire was profiled, and TCRdb retains in-frame clones only, with some absent. This table holds roughly 20,000 clones, about three quarters found once. Trimming took off 0 bases at V and 0 bases at J, with 9 bases between the two ends. The CDR3 has 16 residues. CDR1 is GTSNPN, CDR2 SVGIG, per germline (reference sequence). Described time point: cycle 4 day 1 (C4D1), after 6 weeks of nivolumab. Relapses following autologous stem cell transplantation were seen in all patients, with brentuximab vedotin exposure varying. The study's findings and limits: By C4D1 there was a significant rise in CD4+ TCR diversity but not in CD8+ TCR diversity.

The specimen was peripheral blood mononuclear cells (PBMCs), collected before the fourth cycle of nivolumab. The receptor was isolated from a human donor with classical Hodgkin lymphoma. The V call is TRBV30, the J call TRBJ2-6, with D maybe TRBD1 (5 bases). The CDR3 DNA reads as TGTGCCTGGAGTGTAAGACAGCTCTCTGGGGCCAACGTCCTGACTTTC. It yields the protein CAWSVRQLSGANVLTF.